This T cell receptor (beta chain) was found in a study of blood T cell repertoires in COVID-19. In the authors' methods: By means of reference gene primer amplification, nucleated cell counts were estimated. Assay: immunoSEQ multiplex PCR; the TCRdb copy retains only in-frame clones and omits some. That table furnishes V, J and clone size, whereas the DNA furnished D and trimming. The table has under 250,000 clones, about nine tenths seen once; the top ten hold about 1.7%. Germline values: CDR1 SGHTA, CDR2 FQGNSA. The V end was cut by 4 bases, the J end by 1 base, with 7 bases between. CDR3 length: 13 amino acids. Individuals drawn from 24 US areas were roughly 18 to 89 years old. The recovered donors of Cohort 3 showed two negative PCRs, clearance, or symptom resolution.

Source material: PBMCs or T cells enriched from blood (not recorded which). The J gene is TRBJ1-1, the V gene TRBV7-2; D may be TRBD1 (5 bases). This clonotype was obtained from a man aged 35 to 55 who had recovered from COVID-19. CDR3 loop: CASSSTGNTEAFF. The CDR3 DNA reads TGTGCCAGCAGCTCCACAGGGAACACTGAAGCTTTCTTT. The full variable domain, rest sourced from reference TRBV7-2 and TRBJ1-1, is GAGVSQSPSNKVTEKGKDVELRCDPISGHTALYWYRQSLGQGLEFLIYFQGNSAPDKSGLPSDRFSAERTGGSVSTLTIQRTQQEDSAVYLCASSSTGNTEAFFGQGTRLTVV.